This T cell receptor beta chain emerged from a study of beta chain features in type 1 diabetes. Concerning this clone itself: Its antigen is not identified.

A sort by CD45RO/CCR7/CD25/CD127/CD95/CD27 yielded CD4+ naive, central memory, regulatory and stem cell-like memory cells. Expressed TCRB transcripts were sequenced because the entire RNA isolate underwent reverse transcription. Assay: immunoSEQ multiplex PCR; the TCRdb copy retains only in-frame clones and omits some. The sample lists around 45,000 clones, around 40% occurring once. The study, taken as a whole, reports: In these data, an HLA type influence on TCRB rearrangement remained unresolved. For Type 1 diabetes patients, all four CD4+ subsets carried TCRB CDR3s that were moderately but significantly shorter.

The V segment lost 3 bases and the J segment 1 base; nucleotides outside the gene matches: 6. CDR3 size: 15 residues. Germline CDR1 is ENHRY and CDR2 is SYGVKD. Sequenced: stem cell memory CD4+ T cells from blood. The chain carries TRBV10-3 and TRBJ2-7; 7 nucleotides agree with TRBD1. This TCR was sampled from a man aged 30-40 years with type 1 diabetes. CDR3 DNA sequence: TGTGCCATCAGTGATTGGGCAGGGGGATCCTACGAGCAGTACTTC. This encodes CAISDWAGGSYEQYF.